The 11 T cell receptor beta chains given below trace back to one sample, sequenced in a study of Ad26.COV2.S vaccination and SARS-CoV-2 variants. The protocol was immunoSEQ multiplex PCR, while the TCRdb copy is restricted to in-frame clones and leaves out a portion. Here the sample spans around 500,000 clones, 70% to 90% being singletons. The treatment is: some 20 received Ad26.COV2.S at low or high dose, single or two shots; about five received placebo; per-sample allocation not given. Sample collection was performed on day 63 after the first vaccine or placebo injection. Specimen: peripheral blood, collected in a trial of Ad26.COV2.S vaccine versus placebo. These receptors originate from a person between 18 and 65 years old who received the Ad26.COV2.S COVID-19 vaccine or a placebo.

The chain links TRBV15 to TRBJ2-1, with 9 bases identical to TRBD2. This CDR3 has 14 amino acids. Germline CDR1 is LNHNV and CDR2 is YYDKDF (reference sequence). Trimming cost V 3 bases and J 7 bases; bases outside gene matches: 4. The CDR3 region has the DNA TGTGCCACCAGCAGGCGGGGGGGTTGGAATGAGCAGTTCTTC. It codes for CATSRRGGWNEQFF.

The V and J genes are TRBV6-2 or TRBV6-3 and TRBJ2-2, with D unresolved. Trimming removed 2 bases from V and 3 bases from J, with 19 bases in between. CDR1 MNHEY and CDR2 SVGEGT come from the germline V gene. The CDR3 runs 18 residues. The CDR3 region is CASSYGLEAPSHTGELFF. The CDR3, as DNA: TGTGCCAGCAGTTACGGGCTAGAGGCCCCAAGCCACACCGGGGAGCTGTTTTTT.

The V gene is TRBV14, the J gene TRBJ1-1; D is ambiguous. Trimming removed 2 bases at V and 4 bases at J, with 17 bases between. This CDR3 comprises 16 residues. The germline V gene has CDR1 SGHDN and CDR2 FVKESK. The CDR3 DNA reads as TGTGCCAGCAGCCAATCGATAAACCCCGGCGGCACTGAAGCTTTCTTT. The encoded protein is CASSQSINPGGTEAFF.

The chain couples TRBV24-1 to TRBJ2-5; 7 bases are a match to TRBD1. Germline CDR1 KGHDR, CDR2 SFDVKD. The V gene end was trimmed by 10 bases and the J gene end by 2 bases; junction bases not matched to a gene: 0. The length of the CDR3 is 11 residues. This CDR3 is CATGQQETQYF. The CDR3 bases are TGTGCCACGGGACAGCAAGAGACCCAGTACTTC.

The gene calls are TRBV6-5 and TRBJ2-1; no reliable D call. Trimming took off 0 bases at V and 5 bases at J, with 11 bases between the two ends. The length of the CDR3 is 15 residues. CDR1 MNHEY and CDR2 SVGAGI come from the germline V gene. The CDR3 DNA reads TGTGCCAGCAGTTACTCCCCTAGTCTCCACAATGAGCAGTTCTTC. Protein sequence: CASSYSPSLHNEQFF.

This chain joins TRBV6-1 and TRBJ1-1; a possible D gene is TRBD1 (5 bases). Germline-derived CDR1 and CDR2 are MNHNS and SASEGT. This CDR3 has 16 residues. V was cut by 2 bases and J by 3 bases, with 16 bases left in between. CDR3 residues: CASSEMGVGVHTEAFF. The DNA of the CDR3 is TGTGCCAGCAGTGAAATGGGGGTGGGGGTACACACTGAAGCTTTCTTT.

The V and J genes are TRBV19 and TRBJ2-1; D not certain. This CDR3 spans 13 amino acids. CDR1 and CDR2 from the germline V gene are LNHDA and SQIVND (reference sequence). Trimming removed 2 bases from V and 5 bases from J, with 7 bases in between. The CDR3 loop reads CASSIQFNNEQFF. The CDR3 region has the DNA TGTGCCAGTAGTATACAGTTTAACAATGAGCAGTTCTTC.

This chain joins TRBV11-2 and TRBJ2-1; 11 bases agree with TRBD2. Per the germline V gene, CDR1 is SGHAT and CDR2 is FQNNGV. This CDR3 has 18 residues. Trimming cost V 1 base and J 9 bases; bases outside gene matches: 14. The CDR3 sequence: CASSLGSASGRLRGEQFF. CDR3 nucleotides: TGTGCCAGCAGCTTAGGATCCGCTAGCGGGAGGCTTAGGGGTGAGCAGTTCTTC. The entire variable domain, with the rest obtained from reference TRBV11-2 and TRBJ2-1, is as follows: EAGVAQSPRYKIIEKRQSVAFWCNPISGHATLYWYQQILGQGPKLLIQFQNNGVVDDSQLPKDRFSAERLKGVDSTLKIQPAKLEDSAVYLCASSLGSASGRLRGEQFFGPGTRLTVL.

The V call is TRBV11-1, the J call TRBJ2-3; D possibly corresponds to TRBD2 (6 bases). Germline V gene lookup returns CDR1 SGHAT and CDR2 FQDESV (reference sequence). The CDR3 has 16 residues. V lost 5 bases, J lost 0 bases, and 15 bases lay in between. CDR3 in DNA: TGTGCCAGCAGCCGAGAAAGCGGGTTGAGCACAGATACGCAGTATTTT. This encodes CASSRESGLSTDTQYF.

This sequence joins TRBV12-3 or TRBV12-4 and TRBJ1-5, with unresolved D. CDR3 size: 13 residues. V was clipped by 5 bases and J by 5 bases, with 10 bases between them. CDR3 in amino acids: CASSPLGDQPQHF. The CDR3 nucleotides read TGTGCCAGCAGTCCCCTTGGAGATCAGCCCCAGCATTTT.

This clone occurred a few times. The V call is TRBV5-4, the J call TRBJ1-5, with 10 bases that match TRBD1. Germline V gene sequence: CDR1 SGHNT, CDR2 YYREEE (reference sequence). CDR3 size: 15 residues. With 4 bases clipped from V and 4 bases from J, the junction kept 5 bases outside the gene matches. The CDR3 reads CASSAGQGQNQPQHF. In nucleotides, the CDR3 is TGTGCCAGCAGCGCGGGACAGGGGCAAAATCAGCCCCAGCATTTT.